Listed below are T cell receptor beta chains from one sample, sequenced in a study of blood T cell repertoires in COVID-19. Clones were sequenced by immunoSEQ multiplex PCR, and TCRdb holds only the in-frame ones, with some missing. The data show around 94,000 clones, roughly four fifths seen once. The sample consisted of peripheral blood. These receptors all come from a man in his forties with active or convalescent COVID-19. The CDR3 runs from the conserved cysteine through the conserved F or W. The order of the fields is V gene, J gene, clone size, D gene, CDR3 protein, CDR3 DNA. The D gene is left open where the match is weak. Not every row has a clone size; where given, it reads once, few, many or a size class.

>TRBV9|TRBJ2-3|-|TRBD2
CASSVVGRGGRDTQYF
TGTGCCAGCAGCGTAGTCGGGCGGGGGGGCCGAGATACGCAGTATTTT
>TRBV4-3|TRBJ1-4|-|TRBD1
CASSPTGGAGEKLFF
TGCGCCAGCAGCCCTACAGGGGGCGCCGGGGAAAAACTGTTTTTT
>TRBV4-3|TRBJ2-1|once|-
CASSQEGQGLNEQFF
TGCGCCAGCAGCCAAGAGGGGCAGGGGTTAAATGAGCAGTTCTTC
>TRBV5-1|TRBJ2-7|-|-
CASSPGREYEQYF
TGCGCCAGCAGCCCGGGCAGGGAATACGAGCAGTACTTC
>TRBV7-6|TRBJ2-1|-|-
CASSLTQYQTINEQFF
TGTGCCAGCAGCTTAACACAATATCAAACCATCAATGAGCAGTTCTTC
>TRBV21-1|TRBJ2-7|-|-
CASSKLEDRGTGPWDYEQYF
TGTGCCAGCAGCAAATTGGAAGACAGGGGGACGGGGCCGTGGGACTACGAGCAGTACTTC
>TRBV19|TRBJ1-2|once|TRBD1
CASTPVGTGTKGYTF
TGTGCCAGTACCCCCGTAGGGACAGGGACGAAGGGCTACACCTTC
>TRBV12-5|TRBJ1-2|-|-
CASGLVHGGYGYTF
TGTGCTAGTGGTTTGGTACATGGCGGCTATGGCTACACCTTC
>TRBV6-5|TRBJ2-3|-|-
CASSYSERVADTQYF
TGTGCCAGCAGTTACTCGGAGAGGGTTGCAGATACGCAGTATTTT
>TRBV9|TRBJ2-1|-|TRBD1
CASSGSGQYNEQFF
TGTGCCAGCAGCGGATCGGGACAGTACAATGAGCAGTTCTTC
>TRBV30|TRBJ1-4|-|-
CASTAGATNEKLFF
TGTGCCTCCACCGCCGGTGCAACTAATGAAAAACTGTTTTTT
>TRBV3-1/TRBV3-2|TRBJ1-2|-|TRBD1
CASSQGQGFHGYTF
TGTGCCAGCAGCCAAGGACAGGGGTTCCATGGCTACACCTTC
>TRBV3-1/TRBV3-2|TRBJ2-3|-|TRBD2
CASSRTSGDTQYF
TGTGCCAGCAGCCGGACTAGCGGAGATACGCAGTATTTT
>TRBV6-5|TRBJ2-7|-|-
CASIDTPSYEQYF
TGTGCCAGCATCGACACGCCATCCTACGAGCAGTACTTC
>TRBV19|TRBJ1-4|-|-
CASSITGTSEKLFF
TGTGCCAGTAGTATTACAGGGACTAGTGAAAAACTGTTTTTT
>TRBV10-3|TRBJ2-5|-|-
CAISFLRDNQETQYF
TGTGCCATCAGTTTCTTACGGGACAACCAAGAGACCCAGTACTTC
>TRBV4-2|TRBJ2-3|-|TRBD2
CASSQGTSAYTDTQYF
TGTGCCAGCAGCCAAGGGACTAGCGCTTACACAGATACGCAGTATTTT
>TRBV5-1|TRBJ1-1|-|TRBD1
CASSPRQGERLEAFF
TGCGCCAGCAGCCCCCGACAGGGTGAGAGGCTAGAAGCTTTCTTT
>TRBV6-5|TRBJ1-2|once|-
CASRIAGAPGYTF
TGTGCCTCCCGGATAGCGGGGGCGCCCGGCTACACCTTC
>TRBV10-3|TRBJ1-2|-|-
CAISGSGGGYTF
TGTGCCATCAGTGGCTCCGGCGGAGGCTACACCTTC
>TRBV25-1|TRBJ2-2|-|TRBD1
CASSEFRHRGGTGELFF
TGTGCCAGCAGTGAATTCCGTCACAGGGGTGGTACCGGGGAGCTGTTTTTT
>TRBV30|TRBJ1-2|-|-
CASAREAGGYTF
TGTGCCTCCGCTCGGGAGGCAGGGGGCTACACCTTC
>TRBV5-1|TRBJ2-7|-|TRBD1
CASSLGGTGDYEQYF
TGCGCCAGCAGCTTGGGCGGGACAGGGGACTACGAGCAGTACTTC
>TRBV18|TRBJ2-3|-|TRBD2
CASSPRGGTTDTQYF
TGTGCCAGCTCACCACGGGGAGGGACTACAGATACGCAGTATTTT
>TRBV5-1|TRBJ2-7|-|TRBD2
CASSSAGLAGGSVYEQYF
TGCGCCAGCAGCTCGGCGGGACTAGCGGGGGGCTCCGTCTACGAGCAGTACTTC
>TRBV18|TRBJ1-1|-|TRBD1
CASSPRTGTEGTEAFF
TGTGCCAGCTCACCACGAACCGGGACAGAGGGCACTGAAGCTTTCTTT
>TRBV5-4|TRBJ2-7|-|TRBD1
CASSGTGYEQYF
TGTGCCAGCTCCGGGACAGGCTACGAGCAGTACTTC
>TRBV2|TRBJ1-5|once|-
CASSELVGGQPQHF
TGTGCCAGCAGTGAGCTAGTAGGGGGTCAGCCCCAGCATTTT
>TRBV3-1/TRBV3-2|TRBJ2-7|-|TRBD2
CASSQGTGGGEQYF
TGTGCCAGCAGCCAAGGCACGGGCGGGGGCGAGCAGTACTTC
>TRBV5-1|TRBJ1-4|few|TRBD1
CASSLGQGREKLFF
TGCGCCAGCAGCTTAGGACAGGGACGGGAAAAACTGTTTTTT
>TRBV14|TRBJ2-2|-|TRBD1
CASSQRLGTENTGELFF
TGTGCCAGCAGCCAAAGATTAGGGACAGAGAACACCGGGGAGCTGTTTTTT
>TRBV10-3|TRBJ2-7|-|-
CAISEGREQYF
TGTGCCATCAGTGAGGGGAGGGAGCAGTACTTC